This T cell receptor (beta chain) was captured in a study of TIL therapy for anti-PD-1-resistant metastatic lung cancer. The V gene's germline CDR1 is SNHLY and CDR2 FYNNEI. The CDR3 length is 15 residues. With V trimmed by 8 bases and J by 6 bases, 14 bases remained unmatched. Sequencing used immunoSEQ v3. The data were produced by immunoSEQ multiplex PCR, yet TCRdb's version contains in-frame clones alone and is incomplete. The top ten clones hold roughly 15% of a sample with about 26,000 clones, less than 65% of them seen once. General study results and limits: Many TIL product clones were absent from baseline tumor, suggesting clonal contraction.

Comment on this clone: Its specificity is not known.

Indicated time point: pre-treatment sample, taken before nivolumab and TIL therapy. Tumor tissue came from excised metastases, mostly pleural nodules or supraclavicular lymph nodes. Stage 4 NSCLC adults joined between October 2017 and January 2020. V and J are TRBV2 and TRBJ1-1, with TRBD1 matching 8 bases. The source was tumor tissue, collected at baseline. This clonotype was obtained from a woman between 30 and 85 years old with non-small cell lung cancer. CDR3 sequence reads: CASFGQGRISAEAFF. The CDR3, as DNA: TGTGCCAGCTTCGGACAGGGCCGTATCAGCGCTGAAGCTTTCTTT.